This T cell receptor (beta chain) was documented in a study of shared clonotypes between healthy human individuals. Several immunoSEQ plates received, in even portions, the genomic DNA of each subset. Profiling relied on immunoSEQ multiplex PCR, and the TCRdb table lists in-frame clones only, not all of them. The sample contains hundreds of thousands of clones, roughly three quarters of which appear only once. V dropped 5 bases and J dropped 2; count of bases not matched to a gene: 7. Germline CDR1 and CDR2: MDHEN and SYDVKM. The CDR3 spans 15 residues. A single count supports this clone. Antigen: not known. Study conclusions and caveats: The sole specimen, blood, was sampled, and tissue repertoires likely differ. Among donors, the sharing of clonotypes was expected to be influenced by sequencing depth. Limitation of the genetic and exposure-history diversity represented came from the few donors.

The TCR originated in a middle-aged woman in good health. Some clones in this sample may be carry-over from other donors' samples. The V gene is TRBV28, the J gene TRBJ2-3, with 7 bases fitting TRBD2. Sequences were obtained from PBMCs. Written as DNA, the CDR3 is TGTGCCAGCAGTAGCTCTAGCGGATACACAGATACGCAGTATTTT. It codes for CASSSSSGYTDTQYF.